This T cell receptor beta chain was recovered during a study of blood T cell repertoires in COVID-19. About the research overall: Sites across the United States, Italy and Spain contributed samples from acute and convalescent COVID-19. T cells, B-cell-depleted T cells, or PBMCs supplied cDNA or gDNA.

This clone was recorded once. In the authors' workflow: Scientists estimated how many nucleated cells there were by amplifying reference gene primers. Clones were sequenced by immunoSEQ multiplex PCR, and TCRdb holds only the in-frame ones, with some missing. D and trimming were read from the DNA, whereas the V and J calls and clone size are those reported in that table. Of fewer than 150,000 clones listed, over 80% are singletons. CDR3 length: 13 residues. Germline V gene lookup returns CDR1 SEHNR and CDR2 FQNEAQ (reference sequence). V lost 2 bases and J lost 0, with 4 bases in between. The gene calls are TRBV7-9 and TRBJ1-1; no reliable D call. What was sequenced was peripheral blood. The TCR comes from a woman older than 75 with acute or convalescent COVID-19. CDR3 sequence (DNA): TGTGCCAGCAGCTTACAGGTGAACACTGAAGCTTTCTTT. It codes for CASSLQVNTEAFF. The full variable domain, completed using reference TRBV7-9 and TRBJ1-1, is DTGVSQNPRHKITKRGQNVTFRCDPISEHNRLYWYRQTLGQGPEFLTYFQNEAQLEKSRLLSDRFSAERPKGSFSTLEIQRTEQGDSAMYLCASSLQVNTEAFFGQGTRLTVV.